These T cell receptor beta chains were read from a single sample in a study of response to subunit inactivated influenza vaccine. MiXCR, run by TCRdb on the RT-PCR reads, gives a single entry per CDR3 protein. The profile covers about 780,000 distinct CDR3 sequences, with roughly 18% appearing a single time and approximately 10% taken by the ten largest. This material consisted of PBMCs from blood, taken 5 days after vaccination. These receptors all stem from a man over 45 who received an inactivated influenza vaccine. CDR3s include the opening cysteine and the closing phenylalanine or tryptophan.

TRBV15,CATSRDSGAEQFF
TRBV20-1,CSPGRMGFF
TRBV12-3/TRBV12-4,CASSFQGGELFF
TRBV7-2,CASSLVRGGGMADTQYF
TRBV24-1,CATSDPGTTDTQYF
TRBV12-3/TRBV12-4,CATRPTGSSYNEQFF
TRBV7-9,CASSPPTGLNTEAFF
TRBV12-3/TRBV12-4,CASSPRTALHSYEQYF
TRBV7-9,CASSLLGLMNTEAFF
TRBV6-5,CASSYSDSGTQETQYF
TRBV6-2/TRBV6-3,CASSRGGFPEQFF
TRBV12-3/TRBV12-4,CASRGTGRNSPLHF
TRBV29-1,CSVGAAYEQYF
TRBV2,CASSERAPYNEQFF
TRBV20-1,CSAITGSDFYNEQFF
TRBV7-2,CASSFDRGPQQPQHF
TRBV20-1,CSARKTGTHEQYF
TRBV6-2/TRBV6-3,CASSYDRVYQPQHF
TRBV29-1,CSVFPRETGNTGELFF
TRBV4-1,CASSQEPRGVLYGYTF
TRBV4-3,CASSQDTVPTRNTGELFF
TRBV4-3,CASSPWLGANEQFF
TRBV12-5,CASGRTGDNTGELFF
TRBV7-9,CASSLGGLRETQYF